This TCR beta chain stems from a study of Graves' ophthalmopathy and Graves' hyperthyroidism. In the study overall: Stable hyperthyroidism meant no progression to ophthalmopathy within 18 months of follow-up.

The CDR3 runs to 13 residues. Per the germline V gene, CDR1 is LNHDA and CDR2 is SQIVND (reference sequence). Trimming stripped 3 bases from V and 0 bases from J, with 6 bases between. Amplification of TCR beta CDR3 regions used RNA transcripts. The authors performed first-round RT-PCR with HTBI primers and then a second-round multiplex PCR. TCRdb used MiXCR to reprocess the multiplex PCR reads, holding one entry per CDR3 protein. The profile covers around 1,200,000 distinct CDR3 sequences, with about 40% appearing a single time and approximately 12% taken by the ten largest. For this clonotype: Its antigen remains unknown.

Ages of hyperthyroidism patients ran from 18 to 65, and their diagnoses were new, under 2 months' duration. Each diagnosis was determined on the basis of clinical symptoms, serum thyroxine, TRAb, thyroid ultrasound and orbital computed tomography. Findings and limits, study-wide: Prediction of ophthalmopathy progression reached less than 71% sensitivity and 72% to 75% specificity.

The receptor was derived from an adult man with Graves' hyperthyroidism. The J gene is TRBJ2-7, the V gene TRBV19; D call uncertain. Sequencing input: peripheral blood or thyroid tissue (not recorded which). CDR3 in DNA: TGTGCCAGTAGTATGCAGTCCTCCTACGAGCAGTACTTC. This gives the protein CASSMQSSYEQYF.